Sequencing of this T cell receptor beta chain was carried out in a study of blood T cell repertoires in COVID-19 (dated by TCRdb to about 2020). With regard to the full study: Collaborator samples came from the United States, Italy and Spain and covered acute and convalescent phases of COVID-19. The repertoires were made available in a free public database intended to serve as a resource for research on the immune response to SARS-CoV-2. Nearly every sample came with metadata listing a de-identified subject ID, COVID-19 status, age in years and sex. The material from the prospective study consisted of cDNA or gDNA derived from T cells, B-cell-depleted T cells, or PBMCs. The dataset comprised deeply sampled blood TCRbeta repertoires from subjects exposed to, actively infected with, or recovered from COVID-19. Samples came from the ongoing ImmuneRACE study (first 160 participants) plus 1,254 subjects from 6 global collaborators. Where available, HLA class I and class II types were taken from metadata supplied by the sample provider and were not determined by assay-based typing. The paper's findings and limits, for the study overall: How much clinical and demographic metadata was included differed by source and by participant, and the metadata was provided uncurated.

TCRbeta CDR3 regions were amplified from genomic DNA by means of the immunoSEQ Assay, a bias-controlled multiplex PCR. As for how the authors treated the data: The number of nucleated cells in each sample was estimated from the amplification of reference gene primers within the assay. To quantify the absolute abundance of each unique TCRbeta CDR3 rearrangement, sequence reads were collapsed and filtered. For each sample, productive Simpson clonality was calculated by taking the square root of Simpson's diversity index across productive rearrangements. Held by TCRdb, this immuneACCESS table contains in-frame sequences only and omits some clones. Under half of the omission traces to an unresolved V gene where checked; the cause of the rest is unknown. V and J calls and clone size are those listed in that table; D and trimming were worked out from the DNA. The table for this sample lists 100,000 to 140,000 clones; just over 90% of them were counted only once. The ten largest clonotypes hold 1% to 1.5% of the sample.

This clone was seen only a few times. The target of this receptor is not known. Base quality data are lacking; no much larger clone is found one base away. Deletion took 5 bases off V and 0 bases off J, with a span of 17 bases between the germline ends. CDR1 and CDR2, looked up from the germline V gene, are MDHEN and SYDVKM. CDR3 length: 17 amino acids, cysteine to phenylalanine. Only CDR3 DNA is held: 51 bases, read in frame from base 1. The collaborating institutions used their own protocols to collect whole blood in K2EDTA tubes. Collaborator samples were shipped for TCRbeta analysis as frozen whole blood, isolated PBMCs, or DNA extracted from either sample type.

Sample: peripheral blood. Rearrangement joined TRBV28 to TRBJ1-3; the best D guess is TRBD1, with 5 bases matching. The receptor comes from a woman in her 30s with acute or convalescent COVID-19. The DNA sequence reads TGTGCCAGCAGTAACGTGCGGGGGAGCAGCTCTGGAAACACCATATATTTT. Its amino acids are CASSNVRGSSSGNTIYF.